Each of the 2 T cell receptor beta chains below was sequenced from the same sample in a study of T cell responses to AZD1222 COVID-19 vaccine. Some clones are missing from TCRdb's copy, which holds only in-frame ones; the method was immunoSEQ multiplex PCR. The sample lists 100,000 to 150,000 clones; approximately 91% were seen once. The source material was peripheral blood, sampled on day 0 of AZD1222 vaccination. These receptor sequences come from an adult in good health.

The chain joins TRBV29-1 to TRBJ1-1; tentative D call: TRBD1 (5 bases). The CDR3 is 12 residues long. Trimming pared 8 bases from V and 3 bases from J, leaving 13 bases between. Germline values: CDR1 SQVTM, CDR2 ANQGSEA. The CDR3 here is CSMWGTDTEAFF. CDR3 DNA: TGCAGCATGTGGGGGACGGACACTGAAGCTTTCTTT.

V is TRBV5-4 and J is TRBJ2-2, with TRBD1 as a possible D gene (6 bases). V lost 3 bases to trimming and J lost 4 bases, with 19 bases between them. This CDR3 spans 17 amino acids. The germline V gene has CDR1 SGHNT and CDR2 YYREEE (reference sequence). Here the CDR3 reads CASSYNRGILGTGELFF. DNA for the CDR3: TGTGCCAGCAGCTATAATAGGGGGATTCTGGGCACCGGGGAGCTGTTTTTT.